The T cell receptor (beta chain) under discussion was sequenced for a study of shared clonotypes between healthy human individuals. Using immunoSEQ multiplex PCR, the repertoire was profiled, and TCRdb retains in-frame clones only, with some absent. The repertoire has 190,000 or so clones, roughly 70% of them found once; the top ten carry 8.5% to 12%. The CDR3 consists of 13 residues. The germline V gene has CDR1 SQVTM and CDR2 ANQGSEA. J lost 14 bases, V lost 3 bases, and 8 bases had no gene match. Sequencing was done on a sample of memory CD4+ T cells sorted from blood. Subset indicated: CD45RA-negative fraction. The sequence was collected from a man aged 25 to 40 in good health. The V call is TRBV29-1, the J call TRBJ2-3, with 13 positions matching TRBD2. CDR3 in amino acids: CSVEALAGGPAYF. The CDR3 region has the DNA TGCAGCGTTGAGGCACTAGCGGGAGGGCCCGCGTATTTT.